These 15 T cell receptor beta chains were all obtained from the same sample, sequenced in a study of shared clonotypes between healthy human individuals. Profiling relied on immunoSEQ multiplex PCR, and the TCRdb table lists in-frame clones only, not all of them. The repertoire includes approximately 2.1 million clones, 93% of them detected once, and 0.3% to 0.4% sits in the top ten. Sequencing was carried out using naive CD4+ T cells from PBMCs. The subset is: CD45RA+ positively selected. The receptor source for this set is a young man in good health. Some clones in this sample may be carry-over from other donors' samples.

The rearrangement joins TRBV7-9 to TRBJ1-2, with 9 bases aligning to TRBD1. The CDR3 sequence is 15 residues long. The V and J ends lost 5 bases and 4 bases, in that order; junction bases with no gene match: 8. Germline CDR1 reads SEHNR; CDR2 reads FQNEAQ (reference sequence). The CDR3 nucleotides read TGTGCCAGCAGCATCCCGGGGACAGGGATCTATGGCTACACCTTC. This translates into CASSIPGTGIYGYTF.

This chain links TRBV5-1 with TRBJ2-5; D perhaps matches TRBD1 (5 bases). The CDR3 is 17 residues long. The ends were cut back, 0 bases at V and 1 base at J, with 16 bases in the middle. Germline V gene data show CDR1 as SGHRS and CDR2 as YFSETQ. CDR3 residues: CASSLGLGQIPQETQYF. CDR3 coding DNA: TGCGCCAGCAGCTTGGGCCTGGGGCAGATCCCCCAAGAGACCCAGTACTTC. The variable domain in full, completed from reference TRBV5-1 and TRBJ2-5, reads KAGVTQTPRYLIKTRGQQVTLSCSPISGHRSVSWYQQTPGQGLQFLFEYFSETQRNKGNFPGRFSGRQFSNSRSEMNVSTLELGDSALYLCASSLGLGQIPQETQYFGPGTRLLVL.

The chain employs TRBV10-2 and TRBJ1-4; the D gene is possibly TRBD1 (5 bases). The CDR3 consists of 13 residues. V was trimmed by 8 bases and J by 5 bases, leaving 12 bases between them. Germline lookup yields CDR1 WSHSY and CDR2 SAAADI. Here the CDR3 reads CASRQLLNEKLFF. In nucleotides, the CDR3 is TGCGCCAGCCGACAGCTTTTGAATGAAAAACTGTTTTTT.

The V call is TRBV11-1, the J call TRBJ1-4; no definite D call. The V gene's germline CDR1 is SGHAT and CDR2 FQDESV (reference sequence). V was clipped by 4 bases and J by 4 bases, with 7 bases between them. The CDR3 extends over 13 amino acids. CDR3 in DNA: TGTGCCAGCAGCTCGACGGATAATGAAAAACTGTTTTTT. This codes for CASSSTDNEKLFF.

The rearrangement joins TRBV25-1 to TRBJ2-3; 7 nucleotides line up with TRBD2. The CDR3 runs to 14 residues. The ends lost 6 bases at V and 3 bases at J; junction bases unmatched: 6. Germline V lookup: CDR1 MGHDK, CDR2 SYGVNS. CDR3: CASSRTRRTDTQYF. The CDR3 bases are TGTGCCAGCAGCCGGACTAGACGAACAGATACGCAGTATTTT.

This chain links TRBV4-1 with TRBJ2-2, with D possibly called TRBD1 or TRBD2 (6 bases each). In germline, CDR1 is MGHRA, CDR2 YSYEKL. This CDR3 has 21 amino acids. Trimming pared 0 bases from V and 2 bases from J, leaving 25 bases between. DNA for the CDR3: TGCGCCAGCAGCCAAGATTGGGGCGGCGGGGTGGGGGCCCGAAACACCGGGGAGCTGTTTTTT. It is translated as CASSQDWGGGVGARNTGELFF.

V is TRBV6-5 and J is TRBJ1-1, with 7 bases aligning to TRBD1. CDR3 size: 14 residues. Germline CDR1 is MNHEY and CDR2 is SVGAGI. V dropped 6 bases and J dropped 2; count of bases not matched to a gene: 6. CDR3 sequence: CASSSRGDNTEAFF. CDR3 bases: TGTGCCAGCAGCAGCAGGGGGGATAACACTGAAGCTTTCTTT.

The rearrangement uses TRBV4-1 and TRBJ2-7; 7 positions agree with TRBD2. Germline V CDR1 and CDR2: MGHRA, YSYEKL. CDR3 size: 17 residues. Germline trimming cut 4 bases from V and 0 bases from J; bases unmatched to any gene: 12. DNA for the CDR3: TGCGCCAGCAGCCGACTTTCGGGGGGTTCCCCCTCCTACGAGCAGTACTTC. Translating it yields CASSRLSGGSPSYEQYF.

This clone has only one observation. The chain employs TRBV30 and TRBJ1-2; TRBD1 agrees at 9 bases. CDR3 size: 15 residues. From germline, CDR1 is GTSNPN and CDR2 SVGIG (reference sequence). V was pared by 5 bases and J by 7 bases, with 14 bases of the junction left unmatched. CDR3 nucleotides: TGTGCCTGGCAACCCGGGACAGGGAGCGGGGTTGGCTACACCTTC. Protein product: CAWQPGTGSGVGYTF.

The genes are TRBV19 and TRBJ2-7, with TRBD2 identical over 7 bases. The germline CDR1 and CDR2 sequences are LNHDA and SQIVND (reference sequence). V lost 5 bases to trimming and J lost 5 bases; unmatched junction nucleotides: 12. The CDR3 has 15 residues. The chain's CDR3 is CASSPHTRRGDEQYF. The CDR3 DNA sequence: TGTGCCAGTAGTCCGCATACCCGCCGGGGGGACGAGCAGTACTTC. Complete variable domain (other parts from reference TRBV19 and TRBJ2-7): DGGITQSPKYLFRKEGQNVTLSCEQNLNHDAMYWYRQDPGQGLRLIYYSQIVNDFQKGDIAEGYSVSREKKESFPLTVTSAQKNPTAFYLCASSPHTRRGDEQYFGPGTRLTVT.

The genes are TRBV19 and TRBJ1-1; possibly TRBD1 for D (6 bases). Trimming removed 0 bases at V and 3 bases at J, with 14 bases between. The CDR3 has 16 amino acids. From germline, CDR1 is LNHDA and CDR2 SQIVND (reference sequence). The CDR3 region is CASSIDWAGVDTEAFF. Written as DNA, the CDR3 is TGTGCCAGTAGTATAGATTGGGCAGGGGTCGACACTGAAGCTTTCTTT.

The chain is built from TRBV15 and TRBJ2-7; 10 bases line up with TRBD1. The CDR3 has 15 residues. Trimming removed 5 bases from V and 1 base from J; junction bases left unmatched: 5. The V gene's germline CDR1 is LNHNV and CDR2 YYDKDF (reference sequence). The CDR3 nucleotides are TGTGCCACCAGCGACCCGGGACAGGGGTCCTACGAGCAGTACTTC. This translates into CATSDPGQGSYEQYF.

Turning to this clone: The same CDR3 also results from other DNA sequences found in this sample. For the CDR3, the DNA is TGTGCCAGCTCGCCGACTAGCGGGAACACCGGGGAGCTGTTTTTT. Protein: CASSPTSGNTGELFF. The chain joins TRBV18 to TRBJ2-2; 9 nucleotides align to TRBD2. CDR1 is KGHSH and CDR2 is LQKENI in the germline V gene. The trim removed 6 bases at V and 1 base at J, leaving 3 bases unmatched. This CDR3 has 15 amino acids.

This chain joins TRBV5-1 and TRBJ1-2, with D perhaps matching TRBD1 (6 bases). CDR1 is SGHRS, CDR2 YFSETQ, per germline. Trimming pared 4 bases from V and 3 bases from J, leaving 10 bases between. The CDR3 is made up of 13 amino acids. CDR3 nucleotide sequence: TGCGCCAGCAGCCCTGGACAGTACTATGGCTACACCTTC. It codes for CASSPGQYYGYTF.

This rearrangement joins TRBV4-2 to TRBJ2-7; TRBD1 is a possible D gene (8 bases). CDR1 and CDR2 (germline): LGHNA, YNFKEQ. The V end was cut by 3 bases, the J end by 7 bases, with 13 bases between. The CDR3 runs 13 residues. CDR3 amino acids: CASSQKQGGEQYF. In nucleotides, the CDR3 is TGTGCCAGCAGCCAGAAACAGGGGGGGGAGCAGTACTTC.